This T cell receptor beta chain was observed in a study of cytomegalovirus exposure and HLA in healthy donors. Samples came from healthy bone marrow donors. Germline V gives CDR1 KGHSH, CDR2 LQKENI. The V segment lost 3 bases and the J segment 6 bases; nucleotides outside the gene matches: 10. The CDR3 is made up of 15 amino acids. Study-level results: The CMV antigen specificity of a few CMV-associated chains was confirmed through in vitro analysis. Later work found that TCR association rates differed between HLA loci; DRB1 had the most and HLA-C the fewest.

About this clone: The antigen is not known.

The PCR used 60 Vbeta and 13 Jbeta primers. Only in-frame clones appear in the TCRdb table, and some are missing; sequencing was by immunoSEQ multiplex PCR. The sample data list tens of thousands of clones. Sequences were obtained from PBMCs. This TCR came from a woman aged 25 to 39 in good health and CMV-seronegative. This chain joins TRBV18 and TRBJ1-2, with TRBD1 identical over 7 bases. As DNA, the CDR3 is TGTGCCAGCTCACCGATCGACAGGGTTGTGGATGGCTACACCTTC. It yields the protein CASSPIDRVVDGYTF.